This T cell receptor (beta chain) was documented in a study of CD8+ T cells in alopecia areata. J was trimmed by 6 bases and V by 3 bases; bases with no gene match: 2. From germline, CDR1 is SGHRS and CDR2 YFSETQ. This CDR3 has 14 residues. Extracted RNA was reverse transcribed, and the resulting cDNA served as sequencing template. Profiled with immunoSEQ multiplex PCR; TCRdb holds only in-frame clones, not every one. The sample yields about 110,000 clones, approximately 60% seen once. The TCR comes from a human donor in good health. The chain carries TRBV5-1 and TRBJ2-2; TRBD2 aligns across 10 bases. Material for sequencing was CD8+ T cells sorted from blood. Here the CDR3 DNA reads TGCGCCAGCAGCTGGACTAGCGGCTCCGGGGAGCTGTTTTTT. Protein product: CASSWTSGSGELFF.